This entry is about one T cell receptor beta chain. The source of the sample is a study of blood T cell repertoires in COVID-19. V was pared by 5 bases and J by 6 bases, with 13 bases between. The CDR3 loop spans 14 amino acids. Germline CDR1 SGHAT, CDR2 FQNNGV. Original analysis: How many nucleated cells were present was estimated from reference gene primer amplification. Using immunoSEQ multiplex PCR, the repertoire was profiled, and TCRdb retains in-frame clones only, with some absent. V and J calls and clone size are copied from that table; D and trimming were computed from the DNA. The sample shows over 250,000 clones, 83% of them seen only once.

The sequencing sample was made of peripheral blood. The genes are TRBV11-2 and TRBJ2-2; tentatively, D is TRBD2 (5 bases). This TCR was sampled from a woman aged 45-59 years who had recovered from COVID-19. CDR3 loop: CASSPSGAAGELFF. CDR3 nucleotide sequence: TGTGCCAGCAGCCCCAGCGGCGCCGCCGGGGAGCTGTTTTTT.